The 20 T cell receptor beta chains in this list originate from one sample, sequenced in a study of blood T cells in healthy people across ages. The use of a sample-barcoded 5' primer and a J-beta primer mix characterized a second PCR of roughly 6 to 12 cycles. TCRdb recomputed calls from the 5' RACE reads with MiXCR, one row per CDR3 protein. The sample records 600,000 to 1,000,000 distinct CDR3 sequences, roughly 60% being singletons. The sequenced sample consisted of blood. These receptors were collected from a man aged 30 to 39 in good health.

A few counts support this clonotype. The genes are TRBV4-2 and TRBJ2-7; maybe TRBD2 (6 bases). V gave up 6 bases and J gave up 3 bases, with 15 bases separating them. The CDR3 loop spans 14 amino acids. The germline V gene encodes CDR1 LGHNA and CDR2 YNFKEQ. In nucleotides, the CDR3 is TGTGCCAGCAGTCCCGAGGGAGGTAGCTACGAGCAGTACTTC. Translation gives CASSPEGGSYEQYF.

This sequence joins TRBV9 and TRBJ2-2; the match to TRBD1 covers 10 bases. This CDR3 region has 16 residues. After removal of 2 bases from V and 5 bases from J, the junction contained 6 bases not matched to a gene. Germline V gives CDR1 SGDLS, CDR2 YYNGEE. The DNA of the CDR3 is TGTGCCAGCAGCGTGACAGGGGGCGTGGGTACCGGGGAGCTGTTTTTT. This sequence encodes CASSVTGGVGTGELFF. Supplemented by reference TRBV9 and TRBJ2-2, the full variable domain reads DSGVTQTPKHLITATGQRVTLRCSPRSGDLSVYWYQQSLDQGLQFLIQYYNGEERAKGNILERFSAQQFPDLHSELNLSSLELGDSALYFCASSVTGGVGTGELFFGEGSRLTVL.

The V gene is TRBV7-2, the J gene TRBJ2-5; either TRBD1 or TRBD2 may fit D (5 bases each). Per the germline V gene, CDR1 is SGHTA and CDR2 is FQGNSA. This CDR3 has 14 amino acids. V lost 5 bases and J 6 bases, leaving 16 bases between the germline ends. The CDR3 sequence: CASSQWDQGQTQYF. The CDR3 nucleotides read TGTGCCAGCAGCCAATGGGACCAAGGGCAGACCCAGTACTTC.

The V gene is TRBV12-5, the J gene TRBJ2-1, with TRBD2 identical over 15 bases. Germline CDR1 reads LGHNT; CDR2 reads FRNRAP. V lost 3 bases to trimming and J lost 8 bases; unmatched junction nucleotides: 2. This CDR3 is built from 15 residues. The CDR3 spells CASGFGLAGGDEQFF. The CDR3 region has the DNA TGTGCTAGTGGTTTTGGACTAGCGGGAGGGGATGAGCAGTTCTTC. The full variable domain, in which reference TRBV12-5 and TRBJ2-1 provide the parts outside the CDR3, is DARVTQTPRHKVTEMGQEVTMRCQPILGHNTVFWYRQTMMQGLELLAYFRNRAPLDDSGMPKDRFSAEMPDATLATLKIQPSEPRDSAVYFCASGFGLAGGDEQFFGPGTRLTVL.

This chain links TRBV10-3 with TRBJ2-5; weak D call: TRBD1 (5 bases). Germline V lookup: CDR1 ENHRY, CDR2 SYGVKD. Trimming left V 8 bases short and J 4 bases short, with 8 bases between. The CDR3 length is 11 residues. CDR3 in DNA: TGTGCCATCTCCCAGGGAGAGACCCAGTACTTC. Its protein is CAISQGETQYF.

This clonotype was seen more than once but under ten times. Here the CDR3 DNA reads TGTGCCAGCTCACCAACAAGAGGGACACTGACCTACGAGCAGTACTTC. Its translation: CASSPTRGTLTYEQYF. The chain employs TRBV18 and TRBJ2-4, with a possible D match to TRBD1 (6 bases). TRBJ2-7 matches the DNA end more closely, so the J call is doubtful. This CDR3 spans 16 amino acids. Germline V gene data show CDR1 as KGHSH and CDR2 as LQKENI.

This clonotype was detected ten times or more. J is TRBJ2-1 and V is TRBV29-1, with unresolved D. V was trimmed by 5 bases and J by 0 bases, leaving 14 bases between them. The CDR3 runs to 15 residues. CDR1 SQVTM and CDR2 ANQGSEA come from the germline V gene. CDR3 nucleotides: TGCAGCGTTCATTGGGCAGTTAGCTCCTACAATGAGCAGTTCTTC. It encodes CSVHWAVSSYNEQFF.

The chain is built from TRBV20-1 and TRBJ2-7; tentative D call: TRBD2 (6 bases). Trimming took 6 bases from V and 6 from J, leaving 21 bases between them. The CDR3 has 14 residues. In germline, CDR1 is DFQATT, CDR2 SNEGSKA (reference sequence). The CDR3 is CSANRPGATGEQYF. The CDR3, as DNA: TGCAGTGCCAACCGCCCGGGAGCCACGGGCGAGCAGTACTTC.

This chain links TRBV5-1 with TRBJ2-1; 9 nucleotides match TRBD2. The CDR3 sequence is 16 residues long. Trimming cost V 5 bases and J 2 bases; bases outside gene matches: 8. Looked up from germline, CDR1 is SGHRS and CDR2 is YFSETQ. The CDR3 protein is CASRRISGGTYNEQFF. CDR3 nucleotide sequence: TGCGCCAGCAGACGTATAAGCGGGGGGACCTACAATGAGCAGTTCTTC.

This rearrangement joins TRBV20-1 to TRBJ1-6, with D tentatively TRBD1 (5 bases). Germline CDR1 reads DFQATT; CDR2 reads SNEGSKA (reference sequence). The V gene lost 4 bases and the J gene lost 5 bases, with 12 bases spanning the gap. This CDR3 comprises 14 residues. The CDR3 loop is CSATGARDNSPLHF. CDR3 nucleotide sequence: TGCAGTGCTACTGGGGCTAGGGATAATTCACCCCTCCACTTT.

This chain links TRBV2 with TRBJ2-6; D is undetermined. Trimming shortened V by 10 bases and J by 0 bases, and 4 bases separated the two germline ends. The V gene's germline CDR1 is SNHLY and CDR2 FYNNEI. The CDR3 is 12 amino acids. This chain's CDR3 is CATISGANVLTF. The CDR3 DNA reads TGTGCCACCATCTCTGGGGCCAACGTCCTGACTTTC.

This clonotype was seen more than once but under ten times. The CDR3 coding sequence is TGCGCCAGCAGCAGGGGAAGACACCCGGGTCCCCCCGATGTGAATGAGCAGTTCTTC. Protein product: CASSRGRHPGPPDVNEQFF. The chain joins TRBV5-1 to TRBJ2-1; D is perhaps TRBD1 (5 bases). The CDR3 runs 19 residues. CDR1 is SGHRS, CDR2 YFSETQ, per germline. Trimming took 4 bases from V and 7 from J, leaving 30 bases between them.

This clonotype occurred many times. The chain employs TRBV7-2 and TRBJ2-1; 8 nucleotides match TRBD2. The germline CDR1 and CDR2 sequences are SGHTA and FQGNSA. The CDR3 sequence is 15 residues long. V dropped 3 bases and J dropped 10; count of bases not matched to a gene: 11. CDR3 residues: CASSLSRGGLGEQFF. DNA of the CDR3: TGTGCCAGCAGCTTGAGCCGGGGGGGCCTGGGAGAGCAGTTCTTC.

The chain joins TRBV9 to TRBJ2-1; 7 nucleotides agree with TRBD2. There are 14 residues in the CDR3. Germline loops: CDR1 SGDLS, CDR2 YYNGEE. The trim removed 1 base at V and 5 bases at J, leaving 3 bases unmatched. The CDR3 nucleotides are TGTGCCAGCAGCGTACCGGGAGGAGACAATGAGCAGTTCTTC. Protein product: CASSVPGGDNEQFF.

CDR3 sequence reads: CASSLALNTGELFF. Here the CDR3 DNA reads TGCGCCAGCAGCTTGGCCCTTAACACCGGGGAGCTGTTTTTT. V and J are TRBV5-1 and TRBJ2-2; D unclear. Between the trimmed V and J ends, which lost 0 bases and 2 bases, there was a span of 5 bases. The CDR3 is 14 residues long. CDR1 is SGHRS, CDR2 YFSETQ, per germline.

V is TRBV7-2 and J is TRBJ2-4; no reliable D call. The J call is uncertain, as TRBJ2-7 better fits the DNA end. The CDR3 is 13 amino acids. Germline V gives CDR1 SGHTA, CDR2 FQGNSA. The CDR3 region is CASSWTSAYEQYF. CDR3 bases: TGTGCCAGCAGCTGGACCTCGGCCTACGAGCAGTACTTC.

Written as DNA, the CDR3 is TGTGCCAGCAGCCTTCTCGGGTCCAACTATGGCTACACCTTC. As protein: CASSLLGSNYGYTF. The chain is built from TRBV27 and TRBJ1-2; D not certain. CDR3 length equals 14 residues. CDR1 is MNHEY, CDR2 SMNVEV, per germline (reference sequence). Between the trimmed V and J ends, which lost 6 bases and 2 bases, there was a span of 13 bases.

The rearrangement uses TRBV4-2 and TRBJ1-2; a possible D gene is TRBD1 (5 bases). The CDR3 extends over 14 amino acids. CDR1 LGHNA and CDR2 YNFKEQ come from the germline V gene. V was pared by 0 bases and J by 6 bases, with 11 bases between. CDR3: CASSQEWDVNGYTF. The CDR3 region has the DNA TGTGCCAGCAGCCAAGAGTGGGACGTAAATGGCTACACCTTC.

The rearrangement uses TRBV4-1 and TRBJ2-7; D might be TRBD2 (6 bases). V was clipped by 1 base and J by 2 bases, with 9 bases between them. CDR3 length equals 14 residues. The germline V gene has CDR1 MGHRA and CDR2 YSYEKL. The CDR3 sequence: CASSQVGGTYEQYF. CDR3 sequence (DNA): TGCGCCAGCAGCCAAGTTGGGGGGACCTACGAGCAGTACTTC.

For this clonotype: At one boundary the junction diverges from the germline segment, which might be a read error. V gene TRBV6-5 combines with J gene TRBJ2-3; D remains unclear. CDR1 is MNHEY, CDR2 SVGAGI, per germline. This CDR3 spans 14 amino acids. CDR3 DNA sequence: TGTGCCAGCAGGTACTCCCCCAGCGCAGATACGCAGTATTTT. Its protein is CASRYSPSADTQYF.